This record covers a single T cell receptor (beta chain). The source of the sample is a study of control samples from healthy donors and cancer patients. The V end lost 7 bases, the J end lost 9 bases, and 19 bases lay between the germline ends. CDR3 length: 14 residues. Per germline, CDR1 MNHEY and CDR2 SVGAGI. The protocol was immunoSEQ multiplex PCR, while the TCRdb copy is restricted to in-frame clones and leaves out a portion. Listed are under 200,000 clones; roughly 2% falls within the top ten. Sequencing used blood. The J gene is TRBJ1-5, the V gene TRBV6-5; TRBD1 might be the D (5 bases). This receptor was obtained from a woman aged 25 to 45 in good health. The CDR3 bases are TGTGCCAGCATATCGGGCCAGGGTCGATGGCCCCAGCATTTT. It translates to CASISGQGRWPQHF.